This TCR beta chain was profiled in a study of T cells after yellow fever vaccination. Regarding the study as a whole: Weaker, the secondary response peaked sooner, at day 5 versus 15.

This CDR3 comprises 14 residues. Turning to this clonotype: What it binds is unknown. An end of the junction does not agree with germline; a read error may underlie this.

TCRdb reanalysed the 5' RACE reads using MiXCR and keeps one entry per CDR3 protein. This table holds 230,000 or so distinct CDR3 sequences, 6.5% to 7.5% found once. Sequencing used CD4+ T cells sorted from PBMCs, obtained on the day of the yellow fever booster vaccination. The chain carries TRBV12-3 or TRBV12-4 and TRBJ1-5; D call uncertain. The clonotype originates from a man aged 25-40 years who received the YFV17D yellow fever vaccine. CDR3 sequence: CASSLGQVNQTQHF. The CDR3 DNA sequence: TGTGCCAGCAGTTTGGGCCAGGTCAATCAGACCCAGCATTTT.